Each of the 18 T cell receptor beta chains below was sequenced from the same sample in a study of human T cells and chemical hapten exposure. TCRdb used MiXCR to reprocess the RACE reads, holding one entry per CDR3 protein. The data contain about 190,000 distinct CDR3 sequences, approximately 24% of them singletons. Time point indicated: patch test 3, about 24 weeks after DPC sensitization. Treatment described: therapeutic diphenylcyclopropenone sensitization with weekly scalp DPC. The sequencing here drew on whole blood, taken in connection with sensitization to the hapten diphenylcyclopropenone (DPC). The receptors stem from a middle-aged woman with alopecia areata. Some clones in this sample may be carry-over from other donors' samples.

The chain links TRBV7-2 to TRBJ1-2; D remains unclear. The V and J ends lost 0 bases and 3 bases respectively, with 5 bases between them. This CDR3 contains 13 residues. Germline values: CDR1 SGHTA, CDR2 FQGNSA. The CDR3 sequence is CASSLAGYYGYTF. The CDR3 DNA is TGTGCCAGCAGCTTAGCAGGGTACTATGGCTACACCTTC.

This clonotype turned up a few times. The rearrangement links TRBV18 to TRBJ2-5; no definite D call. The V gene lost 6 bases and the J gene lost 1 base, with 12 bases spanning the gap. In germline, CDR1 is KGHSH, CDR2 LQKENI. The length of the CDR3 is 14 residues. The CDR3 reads CASSPGRRQETQYF. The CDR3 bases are TGTGCCAGCTCTCCCGGACGCCGCCAAGAGACCCAGTACTTC.

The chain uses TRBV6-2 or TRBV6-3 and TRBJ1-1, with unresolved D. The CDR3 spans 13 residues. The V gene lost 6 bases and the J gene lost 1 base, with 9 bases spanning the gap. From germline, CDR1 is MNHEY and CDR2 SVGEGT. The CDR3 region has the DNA TGTGCCAGCAGCTCCAGAGAGAACACTGAAGCTTTCTTT. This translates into CASSSRENTEAFF.

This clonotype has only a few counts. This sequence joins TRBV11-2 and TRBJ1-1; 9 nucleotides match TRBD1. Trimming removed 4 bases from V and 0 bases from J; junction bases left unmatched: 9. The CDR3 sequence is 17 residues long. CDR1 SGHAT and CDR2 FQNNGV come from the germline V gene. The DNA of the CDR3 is TGTGCCAGCAGCTCGTTACTACAGGGGGCGCTGAACACTGAAGCTTTCTTT. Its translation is CASSSLLQGALNTEAFF.

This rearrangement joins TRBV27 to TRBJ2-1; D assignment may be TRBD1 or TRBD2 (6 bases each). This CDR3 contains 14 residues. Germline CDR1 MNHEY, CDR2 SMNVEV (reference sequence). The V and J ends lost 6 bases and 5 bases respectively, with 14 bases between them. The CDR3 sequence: CASRRDIGHNEQFF. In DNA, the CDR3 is TGTGCCAGCAGGCGGGACATTGGTCACAATGAGCAGTTCTTC.

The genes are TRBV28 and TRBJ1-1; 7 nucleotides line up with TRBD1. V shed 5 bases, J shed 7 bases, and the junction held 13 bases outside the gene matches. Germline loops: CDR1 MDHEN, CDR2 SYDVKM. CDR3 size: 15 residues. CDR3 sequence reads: CASSPVTGLGGEAFF. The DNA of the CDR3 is TGTGCCAGCAGTCCGGTGACAGGGCTAGGGGGTGAAGCTTTCTTT.

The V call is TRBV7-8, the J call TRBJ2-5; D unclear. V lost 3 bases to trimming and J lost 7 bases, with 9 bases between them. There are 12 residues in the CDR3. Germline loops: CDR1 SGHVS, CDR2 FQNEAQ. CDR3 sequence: CASSLEKGTQYF. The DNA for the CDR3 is TGTGCCAGCAGCTTGGAAAAAGGGACCCAGTACTTC.

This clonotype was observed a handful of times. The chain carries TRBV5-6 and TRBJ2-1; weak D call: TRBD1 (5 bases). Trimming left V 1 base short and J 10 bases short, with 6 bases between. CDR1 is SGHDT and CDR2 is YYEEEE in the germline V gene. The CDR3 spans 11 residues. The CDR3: CASSLPGEQFF. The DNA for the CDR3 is TGTGCCAGCAGCTTGCCAGGGGAGCAGTTCTTC.

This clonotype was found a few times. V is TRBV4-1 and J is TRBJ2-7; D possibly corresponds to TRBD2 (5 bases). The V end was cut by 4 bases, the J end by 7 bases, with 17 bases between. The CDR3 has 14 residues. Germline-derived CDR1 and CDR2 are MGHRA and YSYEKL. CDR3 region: CASSPVGSPGEQYF. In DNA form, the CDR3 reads TGCGCCAGCAGCCCAGTAGGTTCCCCGGGGGAGCAGTACTTC.

CDR3 in amino acids: CASSPTGVGGYTF. CDR3 nucleotide sequence: TGTGCCAGCAGCCCAACAGGGGTGGGTGGCTACACCTTC. The chain recombines TRBV7-2 with TRBJ1-2; TRBD1 aligns across 7 bases. Looked up from germline, CDR1 is SGHTA and CDR2 is FQGNSA. CDR3 length: 13 amino acids. The V and J ends lost 5 bases and 7 bases, in that order; junction bases with no gene match: 7.

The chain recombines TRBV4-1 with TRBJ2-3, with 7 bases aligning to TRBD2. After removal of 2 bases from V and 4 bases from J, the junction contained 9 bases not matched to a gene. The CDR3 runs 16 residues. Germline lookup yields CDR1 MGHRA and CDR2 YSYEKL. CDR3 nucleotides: TGCGCCAGCAGCCAAAGCCCGGGACTACGCGCAGATACGCAGTATTTT. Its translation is CASSQSPGLRADTQYF.

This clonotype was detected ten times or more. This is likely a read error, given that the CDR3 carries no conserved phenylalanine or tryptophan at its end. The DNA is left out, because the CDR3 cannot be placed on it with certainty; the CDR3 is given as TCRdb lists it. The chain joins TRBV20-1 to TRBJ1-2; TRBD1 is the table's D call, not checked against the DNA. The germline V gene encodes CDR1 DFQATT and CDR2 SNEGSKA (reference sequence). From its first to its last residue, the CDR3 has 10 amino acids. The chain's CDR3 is CSAPDIITHI.

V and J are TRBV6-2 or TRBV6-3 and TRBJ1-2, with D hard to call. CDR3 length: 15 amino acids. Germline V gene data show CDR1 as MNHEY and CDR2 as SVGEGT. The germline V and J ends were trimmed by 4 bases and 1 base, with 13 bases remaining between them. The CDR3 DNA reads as TGTGCCAGCAGTTCAACTCGGACGGTTAACTATGGCTACACCTTC. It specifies CASSSTRTVNYGYTF.

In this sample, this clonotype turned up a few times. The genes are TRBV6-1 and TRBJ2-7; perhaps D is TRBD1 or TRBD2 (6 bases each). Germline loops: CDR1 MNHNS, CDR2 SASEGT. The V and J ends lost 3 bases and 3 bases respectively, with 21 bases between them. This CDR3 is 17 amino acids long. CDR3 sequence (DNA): TGTGCCAGCAGTGATGATGGGGGGCTGGTATTTCACTACGAGCAGTACTTC. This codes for CASSDDGGLVFHYEQYF.

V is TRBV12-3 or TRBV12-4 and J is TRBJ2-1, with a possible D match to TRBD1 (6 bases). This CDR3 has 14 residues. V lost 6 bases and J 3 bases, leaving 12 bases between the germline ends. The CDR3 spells CASRPTGFYNEQFF. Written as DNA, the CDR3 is TGTGCCAGCAGACCGACAGGCTTCTACAATGAGCAGTTCTTC.

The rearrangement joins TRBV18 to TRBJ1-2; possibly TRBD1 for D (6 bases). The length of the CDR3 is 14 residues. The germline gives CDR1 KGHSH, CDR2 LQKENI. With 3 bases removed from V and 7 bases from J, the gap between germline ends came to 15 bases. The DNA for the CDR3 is TGTGCCAGCTCACCCGATCCAGGGGAAAGTGGCTACACCTTC. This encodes CASSPDPGESGYTF.

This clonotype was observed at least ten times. In DNA form, the CDR3 reads TGTGCCAGCAGCTTCTGGCAGGGGGCAGATACGCAGTATTTT. As protein: CASSFWQGADTQYF. V is TRBV7-6 and J is TRBJ2-3; 7 positions agree with TRBD1. The junction had 4 bases not matched to a gene; V was cut back by 3 bases and J by 4 bases. CDR3 length: 14 residues. Germline V gene data show CDR1 as SGHVS and CDR2 as FNYEAQ. The full variable domain, in which reference TRBV7-6 and TRBJ2-3 provide the parts outside the CDR3, is GAGVSQSPRYKVTKRGQDVALRCDPISGHVSLYWYRQALGQGPEFLTYFNYEAQQDKSGLPNDRFSAERPEGSISTLTIQRTEQRDSAMYRCASSFWQGADTQYFGPGTRLTVL.

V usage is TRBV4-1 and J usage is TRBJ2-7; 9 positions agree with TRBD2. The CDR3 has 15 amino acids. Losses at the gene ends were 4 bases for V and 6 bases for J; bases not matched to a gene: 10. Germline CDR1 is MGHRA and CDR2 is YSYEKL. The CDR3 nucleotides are TGCGCCAGCAGCCCCACCTCGCGGGAGGGCGGCGAGCAGTACTTC. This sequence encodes CASSPTSREGGEQYF.